The TCR beta chain under discussion was sequenced for a study of T cell responses to AZD1222 COVID-19 vaccine. Study-level results: Samples come after the peak T cell response, not at day 14. Only five to seven individuals given AZD1222 were seropositive at baseline.

Sequencing used immunoSEQ multiplex PCR; TCRdb keeps in-frame clones, though not all of them. Of approximately 100,000 clones listed, approximately 89% are singletons. Note on this clone: Its antigen is currently unknown.

The source material was peripheral blood, sampled on day 0 of AZD1222 vaccination. The TCR was taken from an adult in good health.

In nucleotides, the CDR3 is TGTGCCAGCACCGGAACCGGGGACAGAGACTACGAGCAGTACTTC. Protein product: CASTGTGDRDYEQYF. The chain carries TRBV3-1 (or the pseudogene TRBV3-2) and TRBJ2-7, with 7 bases that match TRBD1. Germline V gene lookup returns CDR1 LGHDT and CDR2 YNNKEL (reference sequence). This CDR3 has 15 amino acids. V gave up 7 bases and J gave up 3 bases; unmatched junction bases: 12.